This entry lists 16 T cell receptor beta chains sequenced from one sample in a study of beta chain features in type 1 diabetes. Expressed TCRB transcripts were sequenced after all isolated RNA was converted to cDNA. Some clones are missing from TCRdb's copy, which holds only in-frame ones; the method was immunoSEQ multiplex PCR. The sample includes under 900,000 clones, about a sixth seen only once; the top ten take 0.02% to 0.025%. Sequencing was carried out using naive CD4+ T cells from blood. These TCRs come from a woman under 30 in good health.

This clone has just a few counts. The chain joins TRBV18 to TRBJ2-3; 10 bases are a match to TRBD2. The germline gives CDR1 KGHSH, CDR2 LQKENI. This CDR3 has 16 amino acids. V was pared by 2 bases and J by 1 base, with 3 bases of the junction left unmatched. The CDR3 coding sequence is TGTGCCAGCTCACCAGTCCTAGCGGGAGGCACAGATACGCAGTATTTT. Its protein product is CASSPVLAGGTDTQYF. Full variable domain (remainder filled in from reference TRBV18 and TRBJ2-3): NAGVMQNPRHLVRRRGQEARLRCSPMKGHSHVYWYRQLPEEGLKFMVYLQKENIIDESGMPKERFSAEFPKEGPSILRIQQVVRGDSAAYFCASSPVLAGGTDTQYFGPGTRLTVL.

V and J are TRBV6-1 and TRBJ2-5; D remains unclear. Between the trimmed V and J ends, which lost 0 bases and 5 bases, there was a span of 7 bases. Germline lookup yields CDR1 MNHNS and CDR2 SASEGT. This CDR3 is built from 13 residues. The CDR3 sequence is CASSEALVETQYF. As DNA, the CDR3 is TGTGCCAGCAGTGAAGCGCTGGTTGAGACCCAGTACTTC.

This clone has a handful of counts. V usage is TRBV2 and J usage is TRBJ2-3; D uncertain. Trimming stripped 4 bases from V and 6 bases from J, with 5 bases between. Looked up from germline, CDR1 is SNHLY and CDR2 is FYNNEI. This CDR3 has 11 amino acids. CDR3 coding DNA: TGTGCCAGCAGTGGAGTTGATACGCAGTATTTT. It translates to CASSGVDTQYF.

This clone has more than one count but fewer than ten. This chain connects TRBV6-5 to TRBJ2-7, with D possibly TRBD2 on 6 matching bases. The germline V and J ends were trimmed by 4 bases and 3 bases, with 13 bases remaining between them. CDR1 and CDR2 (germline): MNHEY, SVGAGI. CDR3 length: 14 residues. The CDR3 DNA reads TGTGCCAGCAGTTCGGGGCGCGGGATCTACGAGCAGTACTTC. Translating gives CASSSGRGIYEQYF.

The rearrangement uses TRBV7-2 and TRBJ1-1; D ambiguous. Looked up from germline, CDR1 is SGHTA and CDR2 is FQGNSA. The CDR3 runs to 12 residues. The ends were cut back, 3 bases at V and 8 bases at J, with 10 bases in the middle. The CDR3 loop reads CASSFFGVEAFF. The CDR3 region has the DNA TGTGCCAGCAGCTTTTTCGGGGTAGAAGCTTTCTTT.

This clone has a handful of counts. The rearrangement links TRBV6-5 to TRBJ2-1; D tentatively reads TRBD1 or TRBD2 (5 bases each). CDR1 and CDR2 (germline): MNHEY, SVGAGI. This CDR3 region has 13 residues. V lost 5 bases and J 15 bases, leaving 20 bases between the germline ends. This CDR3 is CASSPLGTLQGFF. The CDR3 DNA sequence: TGTGCCAGCAGTCCACTCGGGACGCTTCAGGGGTTCTTC.

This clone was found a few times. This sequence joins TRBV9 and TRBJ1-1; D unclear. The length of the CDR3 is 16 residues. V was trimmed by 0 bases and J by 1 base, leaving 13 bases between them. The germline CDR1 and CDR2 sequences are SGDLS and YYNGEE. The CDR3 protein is CASSVGDGRPNTEAFF. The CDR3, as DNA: TGTGCCAGCAGCGTAGGCGACGGACGGCCGAACACTGAAGCTTTCTTT.

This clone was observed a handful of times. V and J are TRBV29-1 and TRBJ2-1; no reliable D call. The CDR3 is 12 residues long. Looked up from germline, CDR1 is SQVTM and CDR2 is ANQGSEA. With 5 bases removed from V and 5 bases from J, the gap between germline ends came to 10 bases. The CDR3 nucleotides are TGCAGCGTTAATCCGCAGGACAATGAGCAGTTCTTC. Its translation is CSVNPQDNEQFF.

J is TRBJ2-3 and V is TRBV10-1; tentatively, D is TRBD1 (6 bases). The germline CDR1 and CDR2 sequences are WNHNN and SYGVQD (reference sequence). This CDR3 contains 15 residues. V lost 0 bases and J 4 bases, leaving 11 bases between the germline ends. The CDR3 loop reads CASSESTGSADTQYF. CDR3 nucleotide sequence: TGCGCCAGCAGTGAGTCTACAGGGAGCGCAGATACGCAGTATTTT.

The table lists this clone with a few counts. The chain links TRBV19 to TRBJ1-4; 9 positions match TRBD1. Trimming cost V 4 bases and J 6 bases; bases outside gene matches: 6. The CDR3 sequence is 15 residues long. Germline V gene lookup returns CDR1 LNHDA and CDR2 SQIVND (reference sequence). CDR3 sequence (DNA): TGTGCCAGTAGTACGGCGACAGGGGGATATGAAAAACTGTTTTTT. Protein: CASSTATGGYEKLFF.

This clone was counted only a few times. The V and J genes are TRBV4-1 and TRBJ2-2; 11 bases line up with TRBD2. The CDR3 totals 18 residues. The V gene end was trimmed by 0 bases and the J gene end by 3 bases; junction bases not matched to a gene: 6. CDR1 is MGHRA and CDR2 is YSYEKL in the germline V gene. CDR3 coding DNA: TGCGCCAGCAGCCAAGATTTTTTAGCGGGAGGGCACACCGGGGAGCTGTTTTTT. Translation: CASSQDFLAGGHTGELFF.

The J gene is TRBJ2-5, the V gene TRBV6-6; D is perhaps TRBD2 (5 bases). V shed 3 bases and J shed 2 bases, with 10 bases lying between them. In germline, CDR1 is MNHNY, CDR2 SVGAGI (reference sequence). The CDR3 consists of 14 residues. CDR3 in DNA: TGTGCCAGCAGTTATCCGGGAAGACAAGAGACCCAGTACTTC. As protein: CASSYPGRQETQYF.

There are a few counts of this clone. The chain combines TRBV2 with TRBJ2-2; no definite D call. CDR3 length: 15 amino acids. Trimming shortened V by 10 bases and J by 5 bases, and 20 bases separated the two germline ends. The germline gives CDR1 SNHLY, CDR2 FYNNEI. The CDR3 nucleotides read TGTGCCACCAGACCGGGTTTTTTGAGAACCGGGGAGCTGTTTTTT. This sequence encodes CATRPGFLRTGELFF.

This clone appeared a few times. Here the CDR3 reads CASTRGFETYGYTF. For the CDR3, the DNA is TGTGCCAGCACCCGAGGGTTCGAAACCTATGGCTACACCTTC. This chain links TRBV11-2 with TRBJ1-2; no definite D call. The CDR3 loop spans 14 amino acids. The V end was cut by 7 bases, the J end by 4 bases, with 16 bases between. From germline, CDR1 is SGHAT and CDR2 FQNNGV. The variable domain in full, with the rest retrieved from reference TRBV11-2 and TRBJ1-2, is EAGVAQSPRYKIIEKRQSVAFWCNPISGHATLYWYQQILGQGPKLLIQFQNNGVVDDSQLPKDRFSAERLKGVDSTLKIQPAKLEDSAVYLCASTRGFETYGYTFGSGTRLTVV.

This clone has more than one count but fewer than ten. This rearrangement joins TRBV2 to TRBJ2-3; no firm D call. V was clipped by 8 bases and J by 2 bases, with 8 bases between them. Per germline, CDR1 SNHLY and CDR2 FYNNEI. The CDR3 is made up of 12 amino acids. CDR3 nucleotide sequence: TGTGCCAGCGTCCCCGTCACAGATACGCAGTATTTT. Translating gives CASVPVTDTQYF.

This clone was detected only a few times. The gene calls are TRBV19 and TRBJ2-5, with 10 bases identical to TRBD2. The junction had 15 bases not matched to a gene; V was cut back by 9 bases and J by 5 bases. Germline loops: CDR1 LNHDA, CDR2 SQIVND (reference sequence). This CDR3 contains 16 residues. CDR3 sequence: CASAPVTLAGRETQYF. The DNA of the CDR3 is TGTGCCAGCGCTCCCGTAACACTAGCGGGAAGGGAGACCCAGTACTTC.